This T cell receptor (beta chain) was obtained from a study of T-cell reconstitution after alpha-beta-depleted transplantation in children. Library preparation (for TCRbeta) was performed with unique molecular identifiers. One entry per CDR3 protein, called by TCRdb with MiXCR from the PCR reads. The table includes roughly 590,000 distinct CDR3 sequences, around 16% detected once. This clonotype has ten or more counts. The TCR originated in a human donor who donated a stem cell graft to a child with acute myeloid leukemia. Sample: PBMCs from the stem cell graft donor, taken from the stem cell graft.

The CDR3 DNA is TGCAGTGCTAGAGATGGGGGCTTTGGCAATCAGCCCCAGCATTTT. The encoded protein is CSARDGGFGNQPQHF. The chain links TRBV20-1 to TRBJ1-5; a weak D match, TRBD1 (6 bases). In germline, CDR1 is DFQATT, CDR2 SNEGSKA (reference sequence). V shed 0 bases and J shed 2 bases, with 11 bases lying between them. This CDR3 region has 15 residues.